This TCR beta chain was captured by sequencing in a study of T cells after yellow fever vaccination. Broader study findings: Researchers noted that a small share of clonotypes showed up in both CD4 and CD8 compartments.

Details on this clonotype: Its specificity is unknown.

MiXCR was run by TCRdb on the 5' RACE reads, yielding one entry per CDR3 protein. The table shows a few hundred thousand distinct CDR3 sequences, with 15% to 20% occurring only once. Trimming left V 7 bases short and J 7 bases short, with 11 bases between. The CDR3 consists of 12 residues. The sample was PBMCs, taken before the yellow fever booster vaccination. J is TRBJ2-1 and V is TRBV12-3 or TRBV12-4; a possible D gene is TRBD1 (5 bases). The TCR was taken from a man aged 18 to 29 who received the YFV17D yellow fever vaccine. CDR3 residues: CASTLGENEQFF. Written as DNA, the CDR3 is TGTGCCAGCACCCTAGGGGAAAATGAGCAGTTCTTC.